This TCR beta chain is drawn from a study of CD8+ T cells in alopecia areata. Whole-study context: It was oral tofacitinib, at 5 to 10 mg twice daily, that treated patients received.

Extraction and reverse transcription of RNA yielded cDNA as the sequencing template. This table comes from immunoSEQ multiplex PCR, and its TCRdb copy is limited to in-frame clones, with some not included. Of around 190,000 clones listed, 55% to 70% are singletons. Notes on the study in general: While patients received tofacitinib, many expanded lesional clones remained present in scalp and blood. Among the 100 top clones, expanded CD8+ clones, like scalp clonality, were significantly decreased by tofacitinib.

Regarding treatment: oral pan-JAK inhibitor, 5-10 mg twice daily. Of note for this clone: Its antigen is undetermined.

CDR3 size: 14 residues. V was shortened by 0 bases and J by 0 bases, with 6 bases between the two germline ends. Germline V gene lookup returns CDR1 SGDLS and CDR2 YYNGEE. The rearrangement links TRBV9 to TRBJ2-5; D unclear. The sample consisted of CD4+ T cells sorted from blood, taken at week 4, from a patient treated with tofacitinib. This TCR was sampled from a human donor with alopecia areata. The CDR3 is CASSVGLYQETQYF. The CDR3, as DNA: TGTGCCAGCAGCGTAGGACTGTACCAAGAGACCCAGTACTTC.